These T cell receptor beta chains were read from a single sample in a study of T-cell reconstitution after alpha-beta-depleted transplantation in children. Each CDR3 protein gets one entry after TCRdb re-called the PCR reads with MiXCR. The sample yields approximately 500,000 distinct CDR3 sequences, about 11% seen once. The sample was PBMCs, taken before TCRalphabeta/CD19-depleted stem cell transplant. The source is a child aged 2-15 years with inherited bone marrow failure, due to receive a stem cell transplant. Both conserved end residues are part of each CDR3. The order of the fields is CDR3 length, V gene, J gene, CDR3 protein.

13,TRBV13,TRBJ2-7,CASSPNHPYEQYF
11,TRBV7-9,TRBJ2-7,CASSLVEEQYF
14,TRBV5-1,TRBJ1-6,CASSPRTANSPLHF
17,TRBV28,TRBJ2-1,CASSFPVRGREGDEQFF
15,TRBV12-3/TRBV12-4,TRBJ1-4,CASSLSFGLIEKLFF
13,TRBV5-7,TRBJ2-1,CASSLPVYNEQFF
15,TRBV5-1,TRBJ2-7,CASSFGGSGGHEQYF
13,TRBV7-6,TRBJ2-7,CASSSTGAVEQYF
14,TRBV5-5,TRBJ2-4,CASSWALAKNIQYF
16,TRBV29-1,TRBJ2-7,CSVGGTSGTAAYEQYF
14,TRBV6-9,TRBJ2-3,CASSYSFSGFGQYF
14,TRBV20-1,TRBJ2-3,CSAPEPDRDLTQYF
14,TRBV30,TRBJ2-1,CAWSVLAGANEQFF
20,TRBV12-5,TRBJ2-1,CASGFFLITQGASSYNEQFF
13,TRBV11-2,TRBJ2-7,CASGWGPGDEQYF
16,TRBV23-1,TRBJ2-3,CASSQSYFGTSGRKYF
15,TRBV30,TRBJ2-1,CAWSVGGREDNEQFF
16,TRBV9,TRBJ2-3,CASSVASGYSTDTQYF
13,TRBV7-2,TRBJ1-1,CASSRRDRGEAFF
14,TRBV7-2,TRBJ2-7,CASSLVPASYEQYF
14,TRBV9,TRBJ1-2,CASSVGGSHYGYTF
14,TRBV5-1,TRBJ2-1,CASSPGASYNEQFF
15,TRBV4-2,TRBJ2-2,CASSQNRMKTGELFF
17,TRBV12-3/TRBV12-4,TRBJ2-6,CASIGRSETSGANVLTF
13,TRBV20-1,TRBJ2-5,CSATRLARETQYF
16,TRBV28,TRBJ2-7,CASSWTWRDRSYEQYF
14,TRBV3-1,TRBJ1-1,CASSQEVRDTEAFF
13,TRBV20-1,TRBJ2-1,CSARANWLHEQFF
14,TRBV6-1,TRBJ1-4,CASSLTGFNEKLFF
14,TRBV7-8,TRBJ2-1,CASSSNRAYNEQFF
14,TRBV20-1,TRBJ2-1,CSAREFSGANEQFF
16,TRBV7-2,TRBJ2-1,CASQLRTGTGANEQFF
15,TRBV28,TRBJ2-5,CASSPSGTETGTQYF